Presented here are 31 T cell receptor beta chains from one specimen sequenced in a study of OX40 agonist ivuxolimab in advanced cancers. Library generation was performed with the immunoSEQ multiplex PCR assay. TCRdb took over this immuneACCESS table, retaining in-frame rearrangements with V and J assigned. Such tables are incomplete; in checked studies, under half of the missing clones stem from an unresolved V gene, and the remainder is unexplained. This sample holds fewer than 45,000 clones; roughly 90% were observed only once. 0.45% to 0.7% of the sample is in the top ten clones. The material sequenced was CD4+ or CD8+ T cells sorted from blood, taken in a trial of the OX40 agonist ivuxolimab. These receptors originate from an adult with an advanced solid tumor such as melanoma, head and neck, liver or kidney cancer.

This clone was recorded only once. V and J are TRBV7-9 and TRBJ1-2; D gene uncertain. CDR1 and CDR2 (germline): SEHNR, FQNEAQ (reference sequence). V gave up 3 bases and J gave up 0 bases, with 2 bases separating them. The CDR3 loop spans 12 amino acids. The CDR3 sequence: CASSFSNYGYTF. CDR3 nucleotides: TGTGCCAGCAGCTTCTCTAACTATGGCTACACCTTC.

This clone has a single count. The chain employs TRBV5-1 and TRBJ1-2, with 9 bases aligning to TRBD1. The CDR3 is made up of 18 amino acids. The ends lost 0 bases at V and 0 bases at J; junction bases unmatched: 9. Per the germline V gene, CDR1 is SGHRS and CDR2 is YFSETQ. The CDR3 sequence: CASSLEPGQGLANYGYTF. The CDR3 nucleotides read TGCGCCAGCAGCTTGGAACCGGGACAGGGACTAGCTAACTATGGCTACACCTTC.

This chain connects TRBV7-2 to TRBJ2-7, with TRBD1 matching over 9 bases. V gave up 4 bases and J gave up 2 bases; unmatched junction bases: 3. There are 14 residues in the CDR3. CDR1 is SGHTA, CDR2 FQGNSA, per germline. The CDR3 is CASSSQGAAYEQYF. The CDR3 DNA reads TGTGCCAGCAGCTCACAGGGGGCCGCCTACGAGCAGTACTTC.

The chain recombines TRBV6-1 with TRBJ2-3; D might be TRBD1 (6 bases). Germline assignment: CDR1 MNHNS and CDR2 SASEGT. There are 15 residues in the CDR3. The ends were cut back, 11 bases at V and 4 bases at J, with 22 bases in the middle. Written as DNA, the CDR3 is TGTGCCGTGGCGGACAGCCTCTCCTCGGCAGATACGCAGTATTTT. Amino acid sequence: CAVADSLSSADTQYF.

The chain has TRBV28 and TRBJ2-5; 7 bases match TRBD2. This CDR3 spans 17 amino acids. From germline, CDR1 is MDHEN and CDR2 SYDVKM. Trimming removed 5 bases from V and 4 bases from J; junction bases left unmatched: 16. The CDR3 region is CASSPSRTSWRGETQYF. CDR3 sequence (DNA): TGTGCCAGCAGTCCCTCGAGGACTAGTTGGAGGGGAGAGACCCAGTACTTC.

CDR3 in DNA: TGTGCCAGCAGCTTCCGGGGCCCGCTCGGGAACGAGCAGTACTTC. Amino acid sequence: CASSFRGPLGNEQYF. The chain recombines TRBV7-9 with TRBJ2-7; TRBD1 or TRBD2 may be the D gene (5 bases each). The CDR3 extends over 15 amino acids. From germline, CDR1 is SEHNR and CDR2 FQNEAQ (reference sequence). Trimming took off 3 bases at V and 5 bases at J, with 17 bases between the two ends.

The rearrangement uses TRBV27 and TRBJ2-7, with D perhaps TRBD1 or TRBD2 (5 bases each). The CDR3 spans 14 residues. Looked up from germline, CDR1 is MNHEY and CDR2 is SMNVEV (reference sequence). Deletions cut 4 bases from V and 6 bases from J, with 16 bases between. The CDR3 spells CASSSTLGPTEQYF. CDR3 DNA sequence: TGTGCCAGCAGTTCAACCCTGGGACCAACCGAGCAGTACTTC.

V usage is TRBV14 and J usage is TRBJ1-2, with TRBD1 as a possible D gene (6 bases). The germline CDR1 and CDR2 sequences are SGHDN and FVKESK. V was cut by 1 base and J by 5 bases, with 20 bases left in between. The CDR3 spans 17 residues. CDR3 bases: TGTGCCAGCAGCCAAGCCCCGGGTCGGGGGGCTGGATATGGCTACACCTTC. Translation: CASSQAPGRGAGYGYTF.

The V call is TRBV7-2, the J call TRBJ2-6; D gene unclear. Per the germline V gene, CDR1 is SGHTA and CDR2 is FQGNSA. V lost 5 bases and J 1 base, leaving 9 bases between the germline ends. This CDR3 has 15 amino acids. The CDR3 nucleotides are TGTGCCAGCAGCCCCGGAAGTTCTGGGGCCAACGTCCTGACTTTC. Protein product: CASSPGSSGANVLTF.

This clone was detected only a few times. The CDR3 DNA sequence: TGTGCCAGCAGTTACGGGCAGGCTAGCGAGCAGTACTTC. This codes for CASSYGQASEQYF. The chain joins TRBV6-5 to TRBJ2-7; D gene uncertain. The germline gives CDR1 MNHEY, CDR2 SVGAGI. V gave up 2 bases and J gave up 6 bases, with 11 bases separating them. CDR3 size: 13 residues.

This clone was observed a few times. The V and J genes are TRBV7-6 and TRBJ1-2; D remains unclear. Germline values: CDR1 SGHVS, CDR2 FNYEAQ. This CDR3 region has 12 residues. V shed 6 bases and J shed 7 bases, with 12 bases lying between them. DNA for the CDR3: TGTGCCAGCAGTTCGGACGAGGGTGGCTACACCTTC. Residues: CASSSDEGGYTF.

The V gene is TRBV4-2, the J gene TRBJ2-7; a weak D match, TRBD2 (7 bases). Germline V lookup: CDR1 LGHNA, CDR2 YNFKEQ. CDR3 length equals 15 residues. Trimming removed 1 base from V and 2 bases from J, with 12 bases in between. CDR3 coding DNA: TGTGCCAGCAGCCAAGTGGGAGGGGGGGCCTACGAGCAGTACTTC. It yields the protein CASSQVGGGAYEQYF.

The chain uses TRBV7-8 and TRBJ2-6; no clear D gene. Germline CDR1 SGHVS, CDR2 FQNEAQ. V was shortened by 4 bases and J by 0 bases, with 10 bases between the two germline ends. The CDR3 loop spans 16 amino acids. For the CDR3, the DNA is TGTGCCAGCAGCTACCTTCGGAACTCTGGGGCCAACGTCCTGACTTTC. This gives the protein CASSYLRNSGANVLTF. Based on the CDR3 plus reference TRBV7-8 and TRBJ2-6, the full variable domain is GAGVSQSPRYKVAKRGQDVALRCDPISGHVSLFWYQQALGQGPEFLTYFQNEAQLDKSGLPSDRFFAERPEGSVSTLKIQRTQQEDSAVYLCASSYLRNSGANVLTFGAGSRLTVL.

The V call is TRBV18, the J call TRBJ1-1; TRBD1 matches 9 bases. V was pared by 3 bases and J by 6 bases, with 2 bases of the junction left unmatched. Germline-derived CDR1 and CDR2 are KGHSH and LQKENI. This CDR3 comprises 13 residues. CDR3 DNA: TGTGCCAGCTCACCGGACAGGGGCTCTGAAGCTTTCTTT. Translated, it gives CASSPDRGSEAFF.

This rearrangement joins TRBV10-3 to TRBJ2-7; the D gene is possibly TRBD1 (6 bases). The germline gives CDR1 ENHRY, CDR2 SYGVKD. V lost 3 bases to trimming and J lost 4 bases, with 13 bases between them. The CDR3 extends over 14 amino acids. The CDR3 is CAISEEWGLYEQYF. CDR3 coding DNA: TGTGCCATCAGTGAAGAGTGGGGGCTTTACGAGCAGTACTTC.

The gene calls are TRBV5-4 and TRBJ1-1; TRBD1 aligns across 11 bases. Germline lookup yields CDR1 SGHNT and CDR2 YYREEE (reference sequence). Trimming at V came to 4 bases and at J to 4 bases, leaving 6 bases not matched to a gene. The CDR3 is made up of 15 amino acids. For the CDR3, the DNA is TGTGCCAGCAGCACGAAGGACAGGGGGCTCACTGAAGCTTTCTTT. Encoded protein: CASSTKDRGLTEAFF.

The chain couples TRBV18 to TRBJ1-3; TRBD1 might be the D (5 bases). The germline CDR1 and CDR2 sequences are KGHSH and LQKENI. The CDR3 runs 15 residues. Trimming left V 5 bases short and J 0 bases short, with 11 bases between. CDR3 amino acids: CASSWGRLSGNTIYF. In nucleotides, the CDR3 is TGTGCCAGCTCATGGGGCCGCCTCTCTGGAAACACCATATATTTT. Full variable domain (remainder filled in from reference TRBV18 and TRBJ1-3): NAGVMQNPRHLVRRRGQEARLRCSPMKGHSHVYWYRQLPEEGLKFMVYLQKENIIDESGMPKERFSAEFPKEGPSILRIQQVVRGDSAAYFCASSWGRLSGNTIYFGEGSWLTVV.

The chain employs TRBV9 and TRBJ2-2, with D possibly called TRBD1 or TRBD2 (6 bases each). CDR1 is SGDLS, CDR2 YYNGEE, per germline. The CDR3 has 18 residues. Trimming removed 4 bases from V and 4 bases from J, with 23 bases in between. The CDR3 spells CASSTRLVGGSGTGELFF. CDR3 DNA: TGTGCCAGCAGCACAAGACTAGTGGGGGGCTCGGGCACCGGGGAGCTGTTTTTT.

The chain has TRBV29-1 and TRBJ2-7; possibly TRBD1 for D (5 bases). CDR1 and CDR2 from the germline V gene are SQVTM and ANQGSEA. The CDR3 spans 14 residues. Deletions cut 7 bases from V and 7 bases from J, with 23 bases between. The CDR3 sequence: CSASVQGPGGEQYF. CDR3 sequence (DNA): TGCAGCGCCTCAGTCCAGGGTCCAGGTGGAGAGCAGTACTTC.

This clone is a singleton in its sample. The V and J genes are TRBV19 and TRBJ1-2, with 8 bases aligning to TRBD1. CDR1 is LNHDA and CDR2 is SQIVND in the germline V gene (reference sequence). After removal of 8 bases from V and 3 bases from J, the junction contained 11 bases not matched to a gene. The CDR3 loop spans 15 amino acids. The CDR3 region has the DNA TGTGCCAGTTCCCGCTACGGACAGGGACACTATGGCTACACCTTC. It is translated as CASSRYGQGHYGYTF. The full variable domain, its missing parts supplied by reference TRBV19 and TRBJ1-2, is DGGITQSPKYLFRKEGQNVTLSCEQNLNHDAMYWYRQDPGQGLRLIYYSQIVNDFQKGDIAEGYSVSREKKESFPLTVTSAQKNPTAFYLCASSRYGQGHYGYTFGSGTRLTVV.

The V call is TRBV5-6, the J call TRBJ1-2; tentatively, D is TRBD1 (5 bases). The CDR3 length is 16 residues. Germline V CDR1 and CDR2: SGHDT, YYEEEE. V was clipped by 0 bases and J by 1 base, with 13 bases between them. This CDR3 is CASSLGGNPINYGYTF. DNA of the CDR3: TGTGCCAGCAGCTTGGGGGGGAACCCAATTAACTATGGCTACACCTTC.

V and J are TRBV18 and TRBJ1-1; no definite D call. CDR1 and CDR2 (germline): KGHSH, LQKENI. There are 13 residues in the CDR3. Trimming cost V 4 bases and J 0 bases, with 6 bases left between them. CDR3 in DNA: TGTGCCAGCTCACAGCAGATGAACACTGAAGCTTTCTTT. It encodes CASSQQMNTEAFF.

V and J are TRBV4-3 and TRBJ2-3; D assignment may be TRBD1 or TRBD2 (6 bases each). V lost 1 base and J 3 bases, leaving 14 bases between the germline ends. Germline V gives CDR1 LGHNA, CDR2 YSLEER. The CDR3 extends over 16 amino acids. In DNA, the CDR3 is TGCGCCAGCAGCCAAGTGTTGGGGGGCAGGACAGATACGCAGTATTTT. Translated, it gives CASSQVLGGRTDTQYF.

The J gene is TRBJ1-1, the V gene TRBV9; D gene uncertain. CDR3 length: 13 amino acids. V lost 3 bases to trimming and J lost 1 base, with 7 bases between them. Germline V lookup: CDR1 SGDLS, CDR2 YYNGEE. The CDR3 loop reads CASSGSGNTEAFF. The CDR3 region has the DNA TGTGCCAGCAGCGGGTCAGGGAACACTGAAGCTTTCTTT.

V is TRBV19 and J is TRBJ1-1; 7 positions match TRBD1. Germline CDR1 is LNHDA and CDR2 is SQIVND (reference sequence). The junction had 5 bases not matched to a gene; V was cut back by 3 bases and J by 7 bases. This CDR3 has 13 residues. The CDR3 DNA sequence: TGTGCCAGTAGTATTTCAGGGGGTGGTGAAGCTTTCTTT. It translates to CASSISGGGEAFF. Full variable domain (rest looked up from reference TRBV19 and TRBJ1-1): DGGITQSPKYLFRKEGQNVTLSCEQNLNHDAMYWYRQDPGQGLRLIYYSQIVNDFQKGDIAEGYSVSREKKESFPLTVTSAQKNPTAFYLCASSISGGGEAFFGQGTRLTVV.

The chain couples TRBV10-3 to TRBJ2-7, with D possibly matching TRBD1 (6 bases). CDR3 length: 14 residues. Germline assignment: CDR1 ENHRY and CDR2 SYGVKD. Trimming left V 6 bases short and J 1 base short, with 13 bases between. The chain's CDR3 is CAISAVGASYEQYF. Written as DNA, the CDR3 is TGTGCCATCAGCGCAGTGGGGGCTTCCTACGAGCAGTACTTC.

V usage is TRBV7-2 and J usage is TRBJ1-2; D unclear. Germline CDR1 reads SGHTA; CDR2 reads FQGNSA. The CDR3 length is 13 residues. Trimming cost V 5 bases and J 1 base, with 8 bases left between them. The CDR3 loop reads CASSPQLNYGYTF. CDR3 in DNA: TGTGCCAGCAGCCCGCAGCTTAACTATGGCTACACCTTC.

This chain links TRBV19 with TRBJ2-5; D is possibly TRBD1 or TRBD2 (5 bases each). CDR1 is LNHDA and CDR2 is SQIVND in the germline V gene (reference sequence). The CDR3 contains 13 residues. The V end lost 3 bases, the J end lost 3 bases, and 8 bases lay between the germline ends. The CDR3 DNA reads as TGTGCCAGTAGTATCTGGGGGAAAGAGACCCAGTACTTC. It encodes CASSIWGKETQYF.

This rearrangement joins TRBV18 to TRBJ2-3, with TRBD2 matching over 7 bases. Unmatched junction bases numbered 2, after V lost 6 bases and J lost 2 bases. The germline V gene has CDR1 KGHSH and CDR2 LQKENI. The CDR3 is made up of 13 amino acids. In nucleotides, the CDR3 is TGTGCCAGCTCCGGGGGGTCCACAGATACGCAGTATTTT. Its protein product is CASSGGSTDTQYF.

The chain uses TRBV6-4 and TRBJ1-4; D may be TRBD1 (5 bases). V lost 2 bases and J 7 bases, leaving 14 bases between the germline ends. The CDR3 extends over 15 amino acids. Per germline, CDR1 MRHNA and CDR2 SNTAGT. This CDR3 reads CASSDQGRAGEKLFF. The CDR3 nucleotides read TGTGCCAGCAGTGACCAGGGACGAGCAGGTGAAAAACTGTTTTTT.

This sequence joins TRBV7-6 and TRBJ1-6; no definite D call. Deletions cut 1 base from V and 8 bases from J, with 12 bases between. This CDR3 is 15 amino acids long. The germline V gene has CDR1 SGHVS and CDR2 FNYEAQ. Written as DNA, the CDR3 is TGTGCCAGCAGCTTAGTACGGGGTTTCGATTCACCCCTCCACTTT. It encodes CASSLVRGFDSPLHF.